This TCR beta chain was recovered during a study of cytomegalovirus exposure and HLA in healthy donors. Study information: Researchers found that roughly 77% of some 400 genotyped donors fell within the Caucasian-associated ancestry cluster.

Per germline, CDR1 SGDLS and CDR2 YYNGEE. The CDR3 length is 14 residues. It was with 60 Vbeta and 13 Jbeta primers that the PCR ran. The assay was immunoSEQ multiplex PCR, and TCRdb's table has in-frame clones only and misses some. The sample has 75,000 to 95,000 clones, 70% to 80% seen once. Specimen: PBMCs. This chain links TRBV9 with TRBJ2-5; 10 bases are a match to TRBD1. The DNA matches TRBJ2-7 better at its end, which makes the J call doubtful. The sequence came from a man aged 45 to 65 in good health and CMV-seronegative. The CDR3 region has the DNA TGTGCCAGCAGCGGCGGGACAGGGGTTTACGAGCAGTACTTC. Translation: CASSGGTGVYEQYF.